This T cell receptor beta chain was recorded in a study of blood T cell repertoires in COVID-19. Whole-study context: PBMCs, B-cell-depleted T cells, or T cells provided the cDNA or gDNA that made up the material.

Profiled with immunoSEQ multiplex PCR; TCRdb holds only in-frame clones, not every one. The sample includes around 250,000 clones, around 82% of them seen just once. The CDR3 is 14 amino acids. Trimming removed 6 bases from V and 8 bases from J; junction bases left unmatched: 7. The V gene's germline CDR1 is MNHEY and CDR2 SMNVEV (reference sequence). The receptor was isolated from a human donor in a cohort sampled during active COVID-19. The sequencing sample was made of peripheral blood. The rearrangement joins TRBV27 to TRBJ1-5; TRBD1 matches at 10 bases. CDR3 region: CASSPGTGAKPQHF. CDR3 nucleotides: TGTGCCAGCAGCCCCGGGACAGGGGCGAAGCCCCAGCATTTT.